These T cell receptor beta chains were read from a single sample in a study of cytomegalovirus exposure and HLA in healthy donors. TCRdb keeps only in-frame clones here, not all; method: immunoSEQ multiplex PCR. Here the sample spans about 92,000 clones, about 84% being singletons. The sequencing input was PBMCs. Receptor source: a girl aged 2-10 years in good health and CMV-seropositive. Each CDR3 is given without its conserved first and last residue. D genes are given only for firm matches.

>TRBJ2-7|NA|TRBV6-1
ASTEQGPYEQY
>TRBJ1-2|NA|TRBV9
ASSGMRAYGYT
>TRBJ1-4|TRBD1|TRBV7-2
ASSLYRGNEKLF
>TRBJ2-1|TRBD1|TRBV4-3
ASSQGQGYNEQF
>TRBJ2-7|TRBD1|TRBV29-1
SVEATRPGQGLYEQY
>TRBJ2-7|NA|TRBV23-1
ASSQHSYEQY
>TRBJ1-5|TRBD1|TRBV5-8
ASSLGDRVAPQH
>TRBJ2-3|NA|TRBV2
ASSPGIQKSTDTQY
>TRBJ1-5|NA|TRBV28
AIQGGSHQPQH
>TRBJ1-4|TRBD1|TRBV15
AIRQGSLDGRNEKLF
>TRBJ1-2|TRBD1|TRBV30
AWSSGQGTSNYGYT
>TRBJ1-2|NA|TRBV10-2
ASKRTVTGYT
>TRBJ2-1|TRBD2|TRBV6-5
ASSYSRSGRYEQF
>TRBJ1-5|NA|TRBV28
ASSLFELQH
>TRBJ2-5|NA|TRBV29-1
SVGAGETQY
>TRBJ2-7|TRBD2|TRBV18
ASSPKGLAATRDYEQY
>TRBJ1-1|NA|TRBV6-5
ASSFRVGWDTEAF
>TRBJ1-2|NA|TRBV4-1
ASSLAPGNGGYT
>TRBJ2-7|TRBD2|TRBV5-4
ASSPGLAGTYEQY
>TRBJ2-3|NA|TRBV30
AWLALGERTATTDTQY
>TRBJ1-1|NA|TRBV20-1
SGGANTEAF
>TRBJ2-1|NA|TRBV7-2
ASSSRFWNEQF
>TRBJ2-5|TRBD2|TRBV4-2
ASSQDPGLKETQY
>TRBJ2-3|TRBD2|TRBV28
ASSFREGTQY
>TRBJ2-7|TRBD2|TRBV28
ASTDSGIGSYEQY
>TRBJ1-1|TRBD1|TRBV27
ASSSTGRGAVPEAF
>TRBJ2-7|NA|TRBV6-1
ASTSGVGTYEQY
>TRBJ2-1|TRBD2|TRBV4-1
ASSHAGLAGAEQF
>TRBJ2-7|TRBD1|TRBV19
ASSIMTGGNEQY
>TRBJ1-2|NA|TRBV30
AWSPWTVRPAYGYT
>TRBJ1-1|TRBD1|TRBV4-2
ASISTPTGGAVEAF
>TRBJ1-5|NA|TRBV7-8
ASSPNYSNQPQH
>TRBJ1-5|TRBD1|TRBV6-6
ASSHGTGNQPQH
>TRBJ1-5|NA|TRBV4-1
ASSQDHGEAQPQH
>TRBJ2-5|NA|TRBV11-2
ASSTLYPEGFQEGETQY
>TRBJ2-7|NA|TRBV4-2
ASSQDWYTGDEQY
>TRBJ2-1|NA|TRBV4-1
ASSRGQGLYNEQF
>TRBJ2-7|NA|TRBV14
ASSQYYEQY
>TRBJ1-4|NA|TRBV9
ASSVVGGPNEKLF
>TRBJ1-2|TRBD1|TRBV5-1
ASSSLTGTGTSFYGYT
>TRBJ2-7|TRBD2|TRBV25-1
ASVTGGGVDVSEQY
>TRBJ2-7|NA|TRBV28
ASSLGDKTYEQY
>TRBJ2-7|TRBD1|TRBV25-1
ASSASRDRYEQY
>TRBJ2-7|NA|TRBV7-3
ASSLSGSLPHYEQY
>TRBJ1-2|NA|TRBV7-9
ASSSSQTGWYT
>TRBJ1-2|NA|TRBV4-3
ASSQEAGFVNYGYT
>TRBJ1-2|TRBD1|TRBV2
ATTGAPYGYT